This TCR beta chain was recorded in a study of beta chain features in type 1 diabetes. In the study overall: Patients did not differ from healthy donors in age, gender or cell yield.

Via CD45RO/CCR7/CD25/CD127/CD95/CD27, cells of the CD4+ naive, central memory, regulatory and stem cell-like memory subsets were sorted. The investigators reverse transcribed all of the isolated RNA, so they sequenced expressed TCRB transcripts. Profiled with immunoSEQ multiplex PCR; TCRdb holds only in-frame clones, not every one. The sample consists of roughly 400,000 clones, approximately 15% of them appearing once. Input material: naive CD4+ T cells from blood. The origin of this receptor is a man aged 25 to 40 in good health.

The CDR3 DNA is TGTGCCAGCAGAACGATCCGGGGGAAAGGAACCGGCTACGAGCAGTACTTC. It translates to CASRTIRGKGTGYEQYF. The V gene is TRBV11-2, the J gene TRBJ2-7; TRBD2 is a possible D gene (6 bases). CDR3 size: 17 residues. V was shortened by 6 bases and J by 3 bases, with 24 bases between the two germline ends. The germline V gene encodes CDR1 SGHAT and CDR2 FQNNGV.